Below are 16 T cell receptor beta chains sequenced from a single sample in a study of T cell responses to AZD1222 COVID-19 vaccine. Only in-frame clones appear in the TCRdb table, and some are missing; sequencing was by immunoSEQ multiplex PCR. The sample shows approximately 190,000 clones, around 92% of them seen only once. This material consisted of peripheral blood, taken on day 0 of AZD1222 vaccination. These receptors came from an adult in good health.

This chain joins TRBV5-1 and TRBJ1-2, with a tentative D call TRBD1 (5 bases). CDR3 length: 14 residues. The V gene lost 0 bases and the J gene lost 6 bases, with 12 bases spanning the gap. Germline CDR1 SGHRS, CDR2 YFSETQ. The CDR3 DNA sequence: TGCGCCAGCAGCTTGGCCAGGGCACCGGATGGCTACACCTTC. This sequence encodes CASSLARAPDGYTF.

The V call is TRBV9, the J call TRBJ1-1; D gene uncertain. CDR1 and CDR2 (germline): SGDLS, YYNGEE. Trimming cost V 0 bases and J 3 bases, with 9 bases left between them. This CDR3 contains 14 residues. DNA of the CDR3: TGTGCCAGCAGCGTAGCCCAGAGGGACACTGAAGCTTTCTTT. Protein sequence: CASSVAQRDTEAFF.

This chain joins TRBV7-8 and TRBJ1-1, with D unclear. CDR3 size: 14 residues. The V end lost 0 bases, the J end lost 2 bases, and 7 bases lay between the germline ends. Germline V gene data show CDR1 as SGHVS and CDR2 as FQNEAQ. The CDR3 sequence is CASSLAAGNTEAFF. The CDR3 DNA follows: TGTGCCAGCAGCTTAGCAGCGGGAAACACTGAAGCTTTCTTT. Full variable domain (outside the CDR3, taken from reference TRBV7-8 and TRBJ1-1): GAGVSQSPRYKVAKRGQDVALRCDPISGHVSLFWYQQALGQGPEFLTYFQNEAQLDKSGLPSDRFFAERPEGSVSTLKIQRTQQEDSAVYLCASSLAAGNTEAFFGQGTRLTVV.

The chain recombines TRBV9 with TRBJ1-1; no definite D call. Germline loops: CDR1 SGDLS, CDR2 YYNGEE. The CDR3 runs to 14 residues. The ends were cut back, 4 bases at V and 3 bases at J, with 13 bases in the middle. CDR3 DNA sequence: TGTGCCAGCAGCCTAGATGGCACGGACACTGAAGCTTTCTTT. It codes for CASSLDGTDTEAFF.

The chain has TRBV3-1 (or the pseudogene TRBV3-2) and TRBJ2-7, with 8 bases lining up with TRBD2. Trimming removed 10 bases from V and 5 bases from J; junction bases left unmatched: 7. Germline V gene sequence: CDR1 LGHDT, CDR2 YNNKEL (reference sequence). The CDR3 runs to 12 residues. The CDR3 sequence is CATGGGSNEQYF. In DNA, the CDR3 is TGTGCCACCGGGGGGGGGAGTAACGAGCAGTACTTC.

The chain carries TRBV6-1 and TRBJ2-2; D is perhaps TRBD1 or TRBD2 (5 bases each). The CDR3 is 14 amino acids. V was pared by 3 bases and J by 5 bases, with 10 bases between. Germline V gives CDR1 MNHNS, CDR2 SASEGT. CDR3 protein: CASSEFEGTGELFF. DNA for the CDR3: TGTGCCAGCAGTGAGTTCGAGGGGACCGGGGAGCTGTTTTTT.

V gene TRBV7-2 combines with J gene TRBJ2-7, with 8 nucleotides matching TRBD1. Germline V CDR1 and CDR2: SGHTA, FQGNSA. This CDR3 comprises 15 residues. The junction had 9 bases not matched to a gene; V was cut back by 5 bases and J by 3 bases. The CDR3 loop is CASSNYRTGIYEQYF. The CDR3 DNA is TGTGCCAGCAGCAACTACAGGACAGGGATCTACGAGCAGTACTTC.

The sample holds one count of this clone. CDR3 sequence reads: CASSMAGTRNTEAFF. The CDR3 bases are TGTGCCAGTAGTATGGCAGGGACACGAAACACTGAAGCTTTCTTT. The chain employs TRBV19 and TRBJ1-1; D perhaps matches TRBD1 (6 bases). Per the germline V gene, CDR1 is LNHDA and CDR2 is SQIVND (reference sequence). The CDR3 has 15 residues. The V and J ends lost 3 bases and 2 bases respectively, with 13 bases between them.

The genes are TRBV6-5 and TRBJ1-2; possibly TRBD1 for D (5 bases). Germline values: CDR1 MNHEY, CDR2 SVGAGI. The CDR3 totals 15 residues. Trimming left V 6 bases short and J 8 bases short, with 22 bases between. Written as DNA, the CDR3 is TGTGCCAGCAGCCGAACCAATGACGGGGGTAGCGGCTACACCTTC. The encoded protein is CASSRTNDGGSGYTF.

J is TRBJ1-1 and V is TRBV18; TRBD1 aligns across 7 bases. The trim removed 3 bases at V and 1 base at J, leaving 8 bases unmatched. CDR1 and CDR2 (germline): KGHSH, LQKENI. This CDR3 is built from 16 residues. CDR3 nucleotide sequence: TGTGCCAGCTCACCCTCGACAGGGCTGGGGAACACTGAAGCTTTCTTT. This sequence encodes CASSPSTGLGNTEAFF.

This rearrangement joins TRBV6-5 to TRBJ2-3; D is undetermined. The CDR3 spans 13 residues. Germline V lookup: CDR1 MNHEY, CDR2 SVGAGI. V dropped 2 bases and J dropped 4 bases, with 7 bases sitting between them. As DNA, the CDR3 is TGTGCCAGCAGTTACCGGTGGGCAGATACGCAGTATTTT. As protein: CASSYRWADTQYF.

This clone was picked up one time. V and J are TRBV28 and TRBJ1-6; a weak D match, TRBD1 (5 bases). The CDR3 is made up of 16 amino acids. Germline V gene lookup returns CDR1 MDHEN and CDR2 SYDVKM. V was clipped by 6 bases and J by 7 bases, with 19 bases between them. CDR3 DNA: TGTGCCAGCAGCCTCCCCGCGTGGGGCGTGAATTCACCCCTCCACTTT. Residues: CASSLPAWGVNSPLHF.

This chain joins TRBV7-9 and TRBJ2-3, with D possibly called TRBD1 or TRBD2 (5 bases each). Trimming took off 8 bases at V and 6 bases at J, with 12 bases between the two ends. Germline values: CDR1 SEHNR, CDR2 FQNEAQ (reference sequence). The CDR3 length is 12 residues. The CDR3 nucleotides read TGTGCCAGCTGGAAGGGGACGGATACGCAGTATTTT. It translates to CASWKGTDTQYF. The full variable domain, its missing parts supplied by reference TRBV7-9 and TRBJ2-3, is DTGVSQNPRHKITKRGQNVTFRCDPISEHNRLYWYRQTLGQGPEFLTYFQNEAQLEKSRLLSDRFSAERPKGSFSTLEIQRTEQGDSAMYLCASWKGTDTQYFGPGTRLTVL.

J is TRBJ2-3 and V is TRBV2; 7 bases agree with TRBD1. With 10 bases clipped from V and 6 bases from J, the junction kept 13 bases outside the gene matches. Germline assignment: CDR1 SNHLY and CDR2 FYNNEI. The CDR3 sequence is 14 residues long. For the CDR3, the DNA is TGTGCCACCACTCTGGCCCAGGGGGTCGATACGCAGTATTTT. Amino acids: CATTLAQGVDTQYF.

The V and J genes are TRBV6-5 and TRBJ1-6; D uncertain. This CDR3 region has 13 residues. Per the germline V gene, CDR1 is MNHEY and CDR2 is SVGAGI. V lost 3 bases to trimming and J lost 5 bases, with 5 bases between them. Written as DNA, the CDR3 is TGTGCCAGCAGTTATACGGATAATTCACCCCTCCACTTT. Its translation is CASSYTDNSPLHF.

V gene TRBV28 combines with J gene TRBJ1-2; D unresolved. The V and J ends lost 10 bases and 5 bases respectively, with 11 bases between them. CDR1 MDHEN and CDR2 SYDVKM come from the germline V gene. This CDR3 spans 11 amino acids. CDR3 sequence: CATKEGYGYTF. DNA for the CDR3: TGTGCCACCAAGGAAGGGTATGGCTACACCTTC.